This TCR beta chain came from a study of beta chain features in type 1 diabetes. CDR1 and CDR2 from the germline V gene are SGDLS and YYNGEE. The trim removed 6 bases at V and 7 bases at J, leaving 9 bases unmatched. This CDR3 spans 14 amino acids. The sequenced template was cDNA made from the entire isolated RNA. There were some 3.6 million reads on average in the naive, central memory and regulatory T cell samples. Clones were read by immunoSEQ multiplex PCR, and TCRdb kept only the in-frame ones, dropping some. The sample includes about 230,000 clones, about 9.3% of them seen just once. This sequence originates from a woman aged 18 to 35 in good health. The sequenced material came from naive CD4+ T cells from blood. The chain links TRBV9 to TRBJ2-1, with 8 nucleotides matching TRBD2. CDR3 sequence reads: CASKRASGLNEQFF. The CDR3, as DNA: TGTGCCAGCAAAAGGGCTAGCGGGCTTAATGAGCAGTTCTTC.